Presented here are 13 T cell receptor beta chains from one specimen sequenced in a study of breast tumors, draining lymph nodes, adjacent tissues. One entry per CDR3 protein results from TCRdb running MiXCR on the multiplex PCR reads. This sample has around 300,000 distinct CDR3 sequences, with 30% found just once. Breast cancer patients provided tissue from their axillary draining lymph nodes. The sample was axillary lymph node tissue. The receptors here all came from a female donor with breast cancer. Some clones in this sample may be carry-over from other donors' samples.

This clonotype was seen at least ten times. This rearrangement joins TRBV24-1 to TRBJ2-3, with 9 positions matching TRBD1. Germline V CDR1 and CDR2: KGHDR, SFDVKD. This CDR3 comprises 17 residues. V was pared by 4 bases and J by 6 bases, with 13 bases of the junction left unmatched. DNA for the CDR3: TGTGCCACCAGTGACCGGGGACAGGGAGGGGAAGTGGATACGCAGTATTTT. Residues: CATSDRGQGGEVDTQYF.

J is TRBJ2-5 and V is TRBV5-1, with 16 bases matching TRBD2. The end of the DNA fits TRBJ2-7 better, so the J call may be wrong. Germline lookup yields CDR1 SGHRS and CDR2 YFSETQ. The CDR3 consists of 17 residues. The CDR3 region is CASSTGLAGGPPYEQYF. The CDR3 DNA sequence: TGCGCCAGCAGCACGGGACTAGCGGGAGGGCCCCCCTACGAGCAGTACTTC.

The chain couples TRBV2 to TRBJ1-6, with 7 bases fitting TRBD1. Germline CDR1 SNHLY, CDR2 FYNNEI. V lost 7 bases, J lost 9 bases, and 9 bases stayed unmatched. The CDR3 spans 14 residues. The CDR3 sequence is CASKKNDRVSPLHF. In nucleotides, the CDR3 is TGTGCCAGCAAAAAGAACGACAGGGTTTCACCCCTCCACTTT.

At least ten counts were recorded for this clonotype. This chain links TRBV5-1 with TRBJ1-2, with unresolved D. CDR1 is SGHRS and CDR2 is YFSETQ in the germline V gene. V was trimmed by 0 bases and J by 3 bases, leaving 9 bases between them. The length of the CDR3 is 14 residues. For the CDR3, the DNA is TGCGCCAGCAGCTTGGTTGGCCAGGACTATGGCTACACCTTC. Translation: CASSLVGQDYGYTF. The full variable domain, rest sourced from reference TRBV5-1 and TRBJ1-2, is KAGVTQTPRYLIKTRGQQVTLSCSPISGHRSVSWYQQTPGQGLQFLFEYFSETQRNKGNFPGRFSGRQFSNSRSEMNVSTLELGDSALYLCASSLVGQDYGYTFGSGTRLTVV.

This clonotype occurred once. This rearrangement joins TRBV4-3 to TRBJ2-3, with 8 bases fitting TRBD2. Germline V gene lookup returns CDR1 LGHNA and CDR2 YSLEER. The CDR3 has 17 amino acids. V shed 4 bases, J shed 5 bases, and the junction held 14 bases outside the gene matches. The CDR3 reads CASSLDPGGGVKDTQYF. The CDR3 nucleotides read TGCGCCAGCAGCCTAGATCCCGGGGGGGGAGTCAAAGATACGCAGTATTTT.

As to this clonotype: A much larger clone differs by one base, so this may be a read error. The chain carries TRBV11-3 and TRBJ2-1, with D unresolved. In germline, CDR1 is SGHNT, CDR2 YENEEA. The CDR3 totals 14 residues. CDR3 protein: CASSSNLPYSEQFF. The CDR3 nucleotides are TGTGCCAGCAGCTCCAACCTCCCTTACAGTGAGCAGTTCTTC. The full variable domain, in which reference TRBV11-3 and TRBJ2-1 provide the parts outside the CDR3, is EAGVVQSPRYKIIEKKQPVAFWCNPISGHNTLYWYLQNLGQGPELLIRYENEEAVDDSQLPKDRFSAERLKGVDSTLKIQPAELGDSAVYLCASSSNLPYSEQFFGPGTRLTVL.

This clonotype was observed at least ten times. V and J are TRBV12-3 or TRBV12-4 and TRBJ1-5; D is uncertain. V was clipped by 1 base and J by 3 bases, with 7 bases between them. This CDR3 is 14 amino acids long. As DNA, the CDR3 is TGTGCCAGCAGTTTAGTGGGAAACAATCAGCCCCAGCATTTT. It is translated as CASSLVGNNQPQHF.

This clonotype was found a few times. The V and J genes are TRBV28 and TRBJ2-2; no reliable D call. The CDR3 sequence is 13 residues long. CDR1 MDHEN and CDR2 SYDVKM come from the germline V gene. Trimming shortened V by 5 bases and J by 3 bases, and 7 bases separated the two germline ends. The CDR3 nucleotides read TGTGCCAGCAGTCCGAAATACACCGGGGAGCTGTTTTTT. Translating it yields CASSPKYTGELFF.

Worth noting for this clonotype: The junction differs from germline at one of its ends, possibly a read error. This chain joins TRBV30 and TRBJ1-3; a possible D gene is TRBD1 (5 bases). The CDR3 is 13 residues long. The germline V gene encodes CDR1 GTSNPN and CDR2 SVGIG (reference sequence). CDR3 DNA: TGTGCCTGGAGTGTACTTGGGGGAGGCACCGTATATTTT. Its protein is CAWSVLGGGTVYF.

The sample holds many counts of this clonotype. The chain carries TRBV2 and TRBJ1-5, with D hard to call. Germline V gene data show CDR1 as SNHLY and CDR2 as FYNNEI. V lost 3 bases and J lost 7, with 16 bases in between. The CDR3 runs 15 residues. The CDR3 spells CASSDGLSGSQPQHF. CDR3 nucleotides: TGTGCCAGCAGTGATGGACTCTCCGGGTCCCAGCCCCAGCATTTT.

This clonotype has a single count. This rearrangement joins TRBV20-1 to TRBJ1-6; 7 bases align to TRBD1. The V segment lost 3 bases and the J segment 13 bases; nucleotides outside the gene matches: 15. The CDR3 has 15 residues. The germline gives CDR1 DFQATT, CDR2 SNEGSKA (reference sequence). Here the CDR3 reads CSAREAGTVANPLHF. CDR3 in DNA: TGCAGTGCTAGGGAGGCCGGGACAGTAGCTAACCCCCTCCACTTT.

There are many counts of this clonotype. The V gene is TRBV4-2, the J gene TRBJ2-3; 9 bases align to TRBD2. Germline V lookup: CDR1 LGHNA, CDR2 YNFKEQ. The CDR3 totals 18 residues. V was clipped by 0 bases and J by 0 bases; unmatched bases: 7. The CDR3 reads CASSQEVAGGPSTDTQYF. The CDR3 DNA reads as TGTGCCAGCAGCCAAGAGGTGGCGGGAGGGCCGAGCACAGATACGCAGTATTTT.

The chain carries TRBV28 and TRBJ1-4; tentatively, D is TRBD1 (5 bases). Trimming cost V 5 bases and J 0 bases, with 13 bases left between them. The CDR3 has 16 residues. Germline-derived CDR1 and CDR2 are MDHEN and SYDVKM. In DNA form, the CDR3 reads TGTGCCAGCAGTCCGGGGACCCTCGCAACTAATGAAAAACTGTTTTTT. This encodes CASSPGTLATNEKLFF.